This T cell receptor (beta chain) was captured in a study of blood T cell repertoires in COVID-19. Study background: Acute-phase and convalescent COVID-19 samples originated in the United States, Italy and Spain. The cDNA or gDNA used as material had been derived from T cells, B-cell-depleted T cells, or PBMCs.

Produced via immunoSEQ multiplex PCR; TCRdb's table is partial and in-frame only. Of about 140,000 clones detected, over 70% appear once; the ten largest clones hold about 1.7%. This CDR3 region has 15 residues. Trimming removed 0 bases from V and 8 bases from J, with 15 bases in between. Germline-derived CDR1 and CDR2 are SGHRS and YFSETQ. The TCR originated in a woman in her forties or fifties with acute or convalescent COVID-19. Sequencing was carried out using peripheral blood. The rearrangement joins TRBV5-1 to TRBJ2-1, with D tentatively TRBD1 (5 bases). CDR3 region: CASSLEGAYGDEQFF. DNA of the CDR3: TGCGCCAGCAGCTTGGAAGGGGCTTATGGGGATGAGCAGTTCTTC.